Below, 20 T cell receptor beta chains from the same sample are listed, as sequenced in a study of blood T cells in healthy people across ages. Then a second PCR, running about 6 to 11 cycles, was carried out with a sample-barcoded 5' primer and a J-beta primer mix. TCRdb ran MiXCR on the 5' RACE reads and lists one entry per CDR3 protein. The top ten clones hold roughly 14% of a sample with around 670,000 distinct CDR3 sequences, under 30% of them seen once. The sequenced material came from blood. The source is a woman at least 80 years old in good health.

The V and J genes are TRBV5-5 and TRBJ2-3, with D unclear. V lost 7 bases, J lost 6 bases, and 21 bases lay in between. The CDR3 is 15 amino acids. In germline, CDR1 is SGHKS, CDR2 YYEKEE (reference sequence). In nucleotides, the CDR3 is TGTGCCAGCGGTCCGGACCTCCAGGCGTATGATACGCAGTATTTT. Translated: CASGPDLQAYDTQYF.

Ten or more counts support this clonotype. The V call is TRBV7-3, the J call TRBJ2-7; D ambiguous. From germline, CDR1 is SGHTA and CDR2 FQGTGA. The V and J ends lost 4 bases and 5 bases respectively, with 18 bases between them. This CDR3 spans 15 amino acids. CDR3 sequence reads: CASSSPALGIHEQYF. The CDR3 DNA sequence: TGTGCCAGCAGCTCCCCCGCTTTAGGGATCCACGAGCAGTACTTC. The full variable domain, with the rest looked up from reference TRBV7-3 and TRBJ2-7, is GAGVSQTPSNKVTEKGKYVELRCDPISGHTALYWYRQSLGQGPEFLIYFQGTGAADDSGLPNDRFFAVRPEGSVSTLKIQRTERGDSAVYLCASSSPALGIHEQYFGPGTRLTVT.

The rearrangement links TRBV3-1 to TRBJ1-2; 11 bases fit TRBD1. The CDR3 runs to 15 residues. The germline CDR1 and CDR2 sequences are LGHDT and YNNKEL (reference sequence). Trimming took 2 bases from V and 6 from J; bases not matched to a gene: 5. The CDR3 sequence is CASSQKGQGGHGYTF. For the CDR3, the DNA is TGTGCCAGCAGCCAAAAGGGACAGGGGGGACATGGCTACACCTTC.

At least ten counts were recorded for this clonotype. CDR3 loop: CASSYGGIGQPQHF. The CDR3 DNA is TGTGCCAGCAGTTACGGGGGGATCGGTCAGCCCCAGCATTTT. V usage is TRBV6-5 and J usage is TRBJ1-5; the D gene is possibly TRBD1 (5 bases). The CDR3 sequence is 14 residues long. V lost 2 bases, J lost 6 bases, and 11 bases lay in between. Germline CDR1 MNHEY, CDR2 SVGAGI.

At least ten counts were recorded for this clonotype. The rearrangement links TRBV3-1 to TRBJ1-2; D uncertain. V was clipped by 4 bases and J by 4 bases, with 16 bases between them. The CDR3 is 15 residues long. Germline CDR1 reads LGHDT; CDR2 reads YNNKEL (reference sequence). CDR3 amino acids: CASSPRFAGTYGYTF. Written as DNA, the CDR3 is TGTGCCAGCAGCCCTCGTTTTGCAGGAACCTATGGCTACACCTTC.

Many counts were recorded for this clonotype. This chain links TRBV6-2 or TRBV6-3 with TRBJ1-2, with TRBD1 matching 7 bases. Germline assignment: CDR1 MNHEY and CDR2 SVGEGT. Germline trimming cut 6 bases from V and 3 bases from J; bases unmatched to any gene: 10. The CDR3 is 15 amino acids. In DNA, the CDR3 is TGTGCCAGCAGGGCCGGGACAGAGGCGTACTATGGCTACACCTTC. It encodes CASRAGTEAYYGYTF.

This clonotype appeared many times. The chain carries TRBV7-9 and TRBJ2-7; D remains ambiguous. The CDR3 loop spans 14 amino acids. Germline V gene data show CDR1 as SEHNR and CDR2 as FQNEAQ (reference sequence). Trimming pared 7 bases from V and 1 base from J, leaving 14 bases between. CDR3 nucleotide sequence: TGTGCCAGCACCAAAAGTGGGGTTTCCTACGAGCAGTACTTC. Amino acids: CASTKSGVSYEQYF. Variable domain in full (rest from reference TRBV7-9 and TRBJ2-7): DTGVSQNPRHKITKRGQNVTFRCDPISEHNRLYWYRQTLGQGPEFLTYFQNEAQLEKSRLLSDRFSAERPKGSFSTLEIQRTEQGDSAMYLCASTKSGVSYEQYFGPGTRLTVT.

This clonotype was observed many times. This chain uses TRBV7-2 with TRBJ2-7; D is uncertain. Germline CDR1 is SGHTA and CDR2 is FQGNSA. Trimming took 1 base from V and 3 from J, leaving 10 bases between them. This CDR3 region has 14 residues. In DNA, the CDR3 is TGTGCCAGCAGCTTAGACCGGGCACACTACGAGCAGTACTTC. Translating gives CASSLDRAHYEQYF.

This clonotype was observed many times. A much larger clone lies one base from this, so it may be a read error. This sequence joins TRBV29-1 and TRBJ2-1; D is uncertain. The end of the DNA aligns better with TRBJ2-7, so the J call may be wrong. Looked up from germline, CDR1 is SQVTM and CDR2 is ANQGSEA. The CDR3 is 10 amino acids. The CDR3 protein is CSTFYNEQYF. In DNA form, the CDR3 reads TGCAGCACCTTCTACAATGAGCAGTACTTC.

This clonotype occurred a few times. V gene TRBV7-6 combines with J gene TRBJ2-3; 8 bases match TRBD2. The germline V gene encodes CDR1 SGHVS and CDR2 FNYEAQ. This CDR3 is 16 amino acids long. V was clipped by 2 bases and J by 0 bases; unmatched bases: 4. The CDR3 coding sequence is TGTGCCAGCAGCTTAAGCGGGGGAGGAAGCACAGATACGCAGTATTTT. It yields the protein CASSLSGGGSTDTQYF.

As for this clonotype: One base away lies a much larger clone, so this may be a sequencing read error. CDR3 amino acids: CASTRETYYEQFF. The DNA of the CDR3 is TGTGCCAGTACACGGGAAACTTACTACGAGCAGTTCTTC. This chain links TRBV2 with TRBJ2-1; the D gene is possibly TRBD2 (5 bases). CDR1 SNHLY and CDR2 FYNNEI come from the germline V gene. This CDR3 comprises 13 residues. V lost 9 bases and J lost 10, with 19 bases in between. Using reference TRBV2 and TRBJ2-1 for the parts outside the CDR3, the full variable domain is EPEVTQTPSHQVTQMGQEVILRCVPISNHLYFYWYRQILGQKVEFLVSFYNNEISEKSEIFDDQFSVERPDGSNFTLKIRSTKLEDSAMYFCASTRETYYEQFFGPGTRLTVL.

The chain recombines TRBV11-3 with TRBJ2-3; TRBD2 matches at 11 bases. The CDR3 extends over 16 amino acids. Germline loops: CDR1 SGHNT, CDR2 YENEEA. The junction had 7 bases not matched to a gene; V was cut back by 3 bases and J by 5 bases. As DNA, the CDR3 is TGTGCCAGCAGCTTTAGCGGGGGGGCCGTGGGAGATACGCAGTATTTT. It encodes CASSFSGGAVGDTQYF.

In this sample, this clonotype turned up many times. The J gene is TRBJ1-2, the V gene TRBV20-1, with 8 bases aligning to TRBD1. Germline V gene lookup returns CDR1 DFQATT and CDR2 SNEGSKA (reference sequence). V dropped 6 bases and J dropped 8; count of bases not matched to a gene: 8. The CDR3 consists of 12 residues. The CDR3 coding sequence is TGCAGTGCGACCCAGGGGGCTCGGGGCTACACCTTC. This encodes CSATQGARGYTF.

This clonotype was counted many times. With a much larger clone just one base away, this may be a read error. The chain has TRBV15 and TRBJ2-2, with 8 bases aligning to TRBD1. CDR1 and CDR2 (germline): LNHNV, YYDKDF (reference sequence). The CDR3 is made up of 17 amino acids. The CDR3 DNA reads as TGTGCCACCAGCGGAATCAGTTTGACAGGGGCCACCGGGGAGCGGTTTTTT. As protein: CATSGISLTGATGERFF.

There are many counts of this clonotype. The V gene is TRBV12-3 or TRBV12-4, the J gene TRBJ1-2; D gene ambiguous. The CDR3 has 12 residues. The ends were cut back, 5 bases at V and 8 bases at J, with 12 bases in the middle. CDR3 bases: TGTGCCAGCAGTGCCCGATGGGAAGGCTACACCTTC. Residues: CASSARWEGYTF.

Points on this clonotype: The CDR3 ends on some other residue instead of the conserved phenylalanine or tryptophan, so this is likely a read error. This sequence joins TRBV3-1 and TRBJ1-2, with D hard to call. The CDR3 loop spans 16 amino acids. V lost 2 bases to trimming and J lost 4 bases, with 17 bases between them. Germline V gene sequence: CDR1 LGHDT, CDR2 YNNKEL (reference sequence). The CDR3 spells CASSQNRGQPPYGYTC. CDR3 DNA: TGTGCCAGCAGCCAAAATCGAGGCCAGCCCCCCTATGGCTACACCTGC.

This clonotype was observed a handful of times. A read error may be the cause here, since a much bigger clone is one base away. The rearrangement uses TRBV7-2 and TRBJ1-2; 9 nucleotides line up with TRBD1. This CDR3 has 14 amino acids. From germline, CDR1 is SGHTA and CDR2 FQGNSA. Germline trimming cut 6 bases from V and 7 bases from J; bases unmatched to any gene: 9. The CDR3 here is CASRAGQGSSGYTF. In DNA, the CDR3 is TGTGCCAGCAGGGCGGGACAGGGATCATCTGGCTACACCTTC.

This rearrangement joins TRBV7-9 to TRBJ1-1; a possible D gene is TRBD1 (5 bases). Trimming stripped 5 bases from V and 0 bases from J, with 13 bases between. The CDR3 covers 15 residues. Germline lookup yields CDR1 SEHNR and CDR2 FQNEAQ (reference sequence). CDR3 loop: CASSPFRGMNTEAFF. Written as DNA, the CDR3 is TGTGCCAGCAGCCCCTTTAGGGGTATGAACACTGAAGCTTTCTTT.

The chain carries TRBV20-1 and TRBJ1-1; D unclear. Germline CDR1 reads DFQATT; CDR2 reads SNEGSKA (reference sequence). This CDR3 is 13 amino acids long. V lost 4 bases, J lost 3 bases, and 12 bases lay in between. The CDR3 DNA reads as TGCAGTGCTAACAATCGTATGGACACTGAAGCTTTCTTT. This gives the protein CSANNRMDTEAFF.

This clonotype was seen only a few times. The J gene is TRBJ1-4, the V gene TRBV7-9; D may be TRBD1 (5 bases). V was trimmed by 4 bases and J by 7 bases, leaving 7 bases between them. CDR3 length equals 12 residues. Germline V gives CDR1 SEHNR, CDR2 FQNEAQ (reference sequence). Here the CDR3 reads CASSYGGEKLFF. DNA of the CDR3: TGTGCCAGCAGCTACGGGGGTGAAAAACTGTTTTTT. The variable domain in full, completed from reference TRBV7-9 and TRBJ1-4, reads DTGVSQNPRHKITKRGQNVTFRCDPISEHNRLYWYRQTLGQGPEFLTYFQNEAQLEKSRLLSDRFSAERPKGSFSTLEIQRTEQGDSAMYLCASSYGGEKLFFGSGTQLSVL.